This TCR beta chain was retrieved from a study of T-cell reconstitution after alpha-beta-depleted transplantation in children. Trimming took 5 bases from V and 6 from J; bases not matched to a gene: 12. Germline CDR1 and CDR2: LNHDA and SQIVND (reference sequence). This CDR3 comprises 15 residues. Unique molecular identifiers were incorporated when the TCRbeta library was constructed. TCRdb itself ran the PCR reads through MiXCR, one entry per CDR3 protein. The repertoire includes hundreds of thousands of distinct CDR3 sequences, approximately 29% of them detected once, and roughly 2.5% sits in the top ten.

This receptor was taken from a human donor who donated a stem cell graft to a child with aplastic anemia. The V call is TRBV19, the J call TRBJ1-1; 7 nucleotides align to TRBD1. Sequencing was performed on PBMCs from the stem cell graft donor, taken from the stem cell graft. The CDR3 DNA is TGTGCCAGTAGTCTCCGGGACAGACCTTTCTCTGAAGCTTTCTTT. Its protein is CASSLRDRPFSEAFF.